This is a list of T cell receptor beta chains from one sample in a study of blood T cell repertoires in COVID-19. Here immunoSEQ multiplex PCR was the method, and the copy in TCRdb shows in-frame clones only, minus some. The data hold 100,000 to 150,000 clones, with approximately 90% observed a single time. Material for sequencing was peripheral blood. The receptors stem from a man aged 55 to 70 with COVID-19, enrolled during active disease. Both conserved end residues are part of each CDR3. The D gene is left open where the match is weak. Expanded clones get a size class; other rows say once, few or many, or leave the size out.

clone_size,v_call,j_call,d_call,cdr3_aa,cdr3_nt
few,TRBV5-1,TRBJ1-3,-,CASSYGTRAGNTIYF,TGCGCCAGCAGCTACGGGACTAGAGCTGGAAACACCATATATTTT
once,TRBV5-8,TRBJ2-1,TRBD2,CASRSYGGAGYNEQFF,TGTGCCAGCAGGTCATACGGGGGGGCGGGCTACAATGAGCAGTTCTTC
-,TRBV28,TRBJ1-1,TRBD1,CASRLRDRGLLNTEAFF,TGTGCCAGCAGGCTCCGGGACAGGGGGCTCCTGAACACTGAAGCTTTCTTT
-,TRBV5-8,TRBJ1-1,-,CASSSPDTNTEAFF,TGTGCCAGCAGCTCCCCGGACACGAACACTGAAGCTTTCTTT
-,TRBV6-5,TRBJ2-2,-,CASRIPYGELFF,TGTGCCAGCCGCATACCCTACGGGGAGCTGTTTTTT
-,TRBV19,TRBJ1-2,-,CASSRGPGDGYTF,TGTGCCAGTAGTAGAGGTCCGGGGGATGGCTACACCTTC
-,TRBV6-5,TRBJ1-2,-,CASHPGGDNYGYTF,TGTGCCAGCCACCCCGGCGGGGACAACTATGGCTACACCTTC
-,TRBV6-1,TRBJ1-5,-,CASSDRLFAF,TGTGCCAGCAGTGACAGACTTTTTGCTTTT
-,TRBV11-3,TRBJ2-1,-,CASSLDSANEQFF,TGTGCCAGCAGCTTAGACTCCGCGAATGAGCAGTTCTTC
-,TRBV6-5,TRBJ1-2,TRBD1,CASSYLRTGGGYGYTF,TGTGCCAGCAGTTACCTCCGGACAGGGGGCGGGTATGGCTACACCTTC
-,TRBV24-1,TRBJ2-3,-,CATSFGGPSDTQYF,TGTGCCACCAGTTTCGGGGGGCCCTCAGATACGCAGTATTTT
-,TRBV2,TRBJ1-6,TRBD1,CASSEMGQPSSYNSPLHF,TGTGCCAGCAGCGAGATGGGACAGCCGAGCTCCTATAATTCACCCCTCCACTTT
-,TRBV7-9,TRBJ2-2,-,CASSLNLRSPSNTGELFF,TGTGCCAGCAGCTTAAACCTACGTAGCCCTTCGAACACCGGGGAGCTGTTTTTT
-,TRBV28,TRBJ2-5,-,CASRERGRSATQYF,TGTGCCAGCAGGGAAAGGGGCAGGTCTGCGACCCAGTACTTC
-,TRBV12-5,TRBJ2-7,-,CASGSDFSGEQYF,TGTGCTAGTGGTTCCGACTTCTCCGGGGAGCAGTACTTC
once,TRBV30,TRBJ2-2,-,CAWDELVPSSGELFF,TGTGCCTGGGACGAACTAGTGCCTTCGAGCGGGGAGCTGTTTTTT
-,TRBV6-4,TRBJ2-1,-,CASSDSGGFEQFF,TGTGCCAGCAGTGACTCGGGGGGATTTGAGCAGTTCTTC